The next 24 T cell receptor beta chains were all read from a single sample in a study of T cells in Graves' hyperthyroidism and ophthalmopathy. Amplified TCR beta CDR3 regions came from RNA transcripts. HTBI primers were used for first-round RT-PCR of the TCR CDR3. One entry per CDR3 protein, called by TCRdb with MiXCR from the multiplex PCR reads. This sample has about 52,000 distinct CDR3 sequences, with under 50% found just once. Sequencing was carried out using blood. Source of these receptors: a woman aged 50 to 60 with Graves' ophthalmopathy.

This clonotype showed up many times. J is TRBJ2-5 and V is TRBV19, with D maybe TRBD1 (6 bases). V lost 3 bases, J lost 1 base, and 6 bases lay in between. The CDR3 is made up of 13 amino acids. The germline gives CDR1 LNHDA, CDR2 SQIVND (reference sequence). The DNA for the CDR3 is TGTGCCAGTAGTATGGACAGCCAAGAGACCCAGTACTTC. This codes for CASSMDSQETQYF.

Note on this clonotype: One end of the junction fails to match germline, which may point to a read error. The J gene is TRBJ2-3, the V gene TRBV2; the match to TRBD2 covers 10 bases. The germline V gene has CDR1 SNHLY and CDR2 FYNNEI. The CDR3 sequence is 15 residues long. The CDR3 DNA follows: TGTGCCAGCAGTGAACTAGCGGGGGTCACAGACACGCAGTATTTT. It encodes CASSELAGVTDTQYF.

Concerning this clonotype: No conserved phenylalanine or tryptophan ends this CDR3, so it is likely a read error. The CDR3 DNA sequence: TGTGCCAGTACACCCGGCTGGGGGGAAAACACTCAGTACGTC. It codes for CASTPGWGENTQYV. This sequence joins TRBV19 and TRBJ2-4, with a tentative D call TRBD2 (6 bases). Germline lookup yields CDR1 LNHDA and CDR2 SQIVND (reference sequence). The CDR3 totals 14 residues.

This clonotype appeared many times. This chain connects TRBV9 to TRBJ2-4; possibly TRBD1 or TRBD2 for D (5 bases each). Germline CDR1 SGDLS, CDR2 YYNGEE. There are 13 residues in the CDR3. V dropped 3 bases and J dropped 9 bases, with 13 bases sitting between them. The DNA for the CDR3 is TGTGCCAGCAGCGGGGACGAGGGGCGCATTCAGTACTTC. Its protein product is CASSGDEGRIQYF.

As for this clonotype: This may come from a read error, since a much larger clone is one base off. The chain combines TRBV12-3 or TRBV12-4 with TRBJ2-2; maybe TRBD1 (6 bases). Deletions cut 6 bases from V and 3 bases from J, with 17 bases between. The CDR3 runs to 16 residues. The CDR3 loop reads CASRSFDRMDTGELFF. CDR3 nucleotide sequence: TGTGCCAGCAGATCGTTCGACAGGATGGACACCGGGGAGCTGTTTTTT.

Concerning this clonotype itself: Relative to the germline gene, one junction end is altered; a read error may explain this. The CDR3 region has the DNA TGCGGCGTCCGTCGCGGGGGTTCTTTGGGTGGCTACACCTTC. The encoded protein is CGVRRGGSLGGYTF. V gene TRBV29-1 combines with J gene TRBJ1-2; a possible D gene is TRBD1 (5 bases). The CDR3 spans 14 residues. Germline loops: CDR1 SQVTM, CDR2 ANQGSEA.

V is TRBV20-1 and J is TRBJ2-5, with 14 bases matching TRBD2. CDR1 is DFQATT, CDR2 SNEGSKA, per germline (reference sequence). The CDR3 has 17 amino acids. V lost 5 bases, J lost 4 bases, and 12 bases stayed unmatched. CDR3 bases: TGCAGTGCTTATAACCCCGCCGGGACTAGCGGGAGAGAGACCCAGTACTTC. Protein: CSAYNPAGTSGRETQYF.

The rearrangement joins TRBV7-8 to TRBJ2-3, with TRBD2 identical over 8 bases. CDR1 and CDR2 from the germline V gene are SGHVS and FQNEAQ. The trim removed 3 bases at V and 7 bases at J, leaving 9 bases unmatched. This CDR3 spans 15 amino acids. The CDR3: CASSFSGERGNTQYF. The CDR3 DNA reads as TGTGCCAGCAGCTTTAGCGGGGAACGCGGAAATACGCAGTATTTT. Combining the CDR3 with reference TRBV7-8 and TRBJ2-3 gives the whole variable domain GAGVSQSPRYKVAKRGQDVALRCDPISGHVSLFWYQQALGQGPEFLTYFQNEAQLDKSGLPSDRFFAERPEGSVSTLKIQRTQQEDSAVYLCASSFSGERGNTQYFGPGTRLTVL.

This clonotype was counted many times. The J gene is TRBJ2-5, the V gene TRBV9, with D possibly matching TRBD2 (5 bases). The CDR3 consists of 15 residues. Between the trimmed V and J ends, which lost 4 bases and 3 bases, there was a span of 16 bases. Per the germline V gene, CDR1 is SGDLS and CDR2 is YYNGEE. The CDR3 sequence is CASSLAGPWEETQYF. The CDR3 bases are TGTGCCAGCAGCCTCGCGGGCCCATGGGAAGAGACCCAGTACTTC.

The V call is TRBV19, the J call TRBJ2-2; 8 bases line up with TRBD1. This CDR3 is 14 amino acids long. CDR1 LNHDA and CDR2 SQIVND come from the germline V gene (reference sequence). Unmatched junction bases numbered 10, after V lost 11 bases and J lost 5 bases. The CDR3 is CAAPWDRWTGELFF. DNA of the CDR3: TGTGCCGCCCCCTGGGACAGGTGGACCGGGGAGCTGTTTTTT.

This clonotype was seen repeatedly, ten times or more. The chain combines TRBV9 with TRBJ1-4; 9 bases fit TRBD1. The CDR3 is 15 residues long. Trimming at V came to 4 bases and at J to 4 bases, leaving 5 bases not matched to a gene. Germline CDR1 SGDLS, CDR2 YYNGEE. The CDR3 DNA follows: TGTGCCAGCAGCAGGGGGGGACAGGGTAATGAAAAACTGTTTTTT. Amino acid sequence: CASSRGGQGNEKLFF.

This clonotype has a count of ten or more. This chain joins TRBV10-3 and TRBJ1-4; the D is unclear. Germline CDR1 reads ENHRY; CDR2 reads SYGVKD. The CDR3 is made up of 16 amino acids. V was clipped by 3 bases and J by 0 bases, with 11 bases between them. This chain's CDR3 is CAISERHSATNEKLFF. The CDR3, as DNA: TGTGCCATCAGTGAACGGCACAGCGCAACTAATGAAAAACTGTTTTTT.

This chain uses TRBV7-3 with TRBJ2-1, with 11 bases aligning to TRBD2. The CDR3 runs 16 residues. V trimming: 2 bases; J trimming: 3 bases; junction bases outside the gene matches: 3. Germline loops: CDR1 SGHTA, CDR2 FQGTGA. The chain's CDR3 is CASSLEGTSGYNEQFF. As DNA, the CDR3 is TGTGCCAGCAGCTTAGAAGGGACTAGCGGCTACAATGAGCAGTTCTTC.

This chain uses TRBV2 with TRBJ2-2; D gene uncertain. CDR1 is SNHLY, CDR2 FYNNEI, per germline. The CDR3 is 13 residues long. V shed 7 bases and J shed 7 bases, with 13 bases lying between them. CDR3 sequence (DNA): TGTGCCAGCAAGGATGTTCGTAGCGGGGAGCTGTTTTTT. Its protein product is CASKDVRSGELFF.

The CDR3 region has the DNA TGTGCCAGCAGCTCGACTCCGCTAGCGGGGTTGGGGTTAGAGCTTGAGCAGTTCTTC. This encodes CASSSTPLAGLGLELEQFF. The rearrangement uses TRBV7-3 and TRBJ2-1; 9 bases match TRBD2. Trimming cost V 4 bases and J 9 bases; bases outside gene matches: 22. CDR3 length: 19 residues. Germline V lookup: CDR1 SGHTA, CDR2 FQGTGA.

This clonotype was observed at least ten times. The chain combines TRBV4-1 with TRBJ1-4; D is uncertain. The CDR3 runs 11 residues. CDR1 and CDR2 (germline): MGHRA, YSYEKL. Trimming stripped 6 bases from V and 7 bases from J, with 6 bases between. The CDR3 bases are TGCGCCAGCAGGGCGGGTGAAAAACTGTTTTTT. It encodes CASRAGEKLFF.

This chain links TRBV7-2 with TRBJ2-3; 7 nucleotides line up with TRBD2. This CDR3 comprises 15 residues. The germline CDR1 and CDR2 sequences are SGHTA and FQGNSA. Unmatched junction bases numbered 8, after V lost 5 bases and J lost 3 bases. Written as DNA, the CDR3 is TGTGCCAGCAGCCTCTCGGCTAGCGGTACAGATACGCAGTATTTT. Translating it yields CASSLSASGTDTQYF. The variable domain in full, completed from reference TRBV7-2 and TRBJ2-3, reads GAGVSQSPSNKVTEKGKDVELRCDPISGHTALYWYRQSLGQGLEFLIYFQGNSAPDKSGLPSDRFSAERTGGSVSTLTIQRTQQEDSAVYLCASSLSASGTDTQYFGPGTRLTVL.

The table lists this clonotype with many counts. The rearrangement uses TRBV20-1 and TRBJ2-1; D is undetermined. Trimming removed 3 bases from V and 12 bases from J, with 12 bases in between. CDR1 and CDR2 from the germline V gene are DFQATT and SNEGSKA (reference sequence). The CDR3 sequence is 11 residues long. DNA of the CDR3: TGCAGTGCTAGCGTCCCAGGCGGGCAGTTCTTC. Translating gives CSASVPGGQFF.

This chain connects TRBV20-1 to TRBJ2-7; 9 nucleotides match TRBD2. Trimming removed 0 bases from V and 0 bases from J; junction bases left unmatched: 3. CDR3 size: 15 residues. CDR1 and CDR2 from the germline V gene are DFQATT and SNEGSKA (reference sequence). The CDR3 nucleotides read TGCAGTGCTAGAGAGAGCGGGAGGCTCTCCTACGAGCAGTACTTC. It encodes CSARESGRLSYEQYF.

This clonotype occurred a few times. The chain links TRBV27 to TRBJ1-5, with D possibly being TRBD1 (5 bases). The CDR3 runs 15 residues. CDR1 is MNHEY and CDR2 is SMNVEV in the germline V gene (reference sequence). V was shortened by 2 bases and J by 3 bases, with 11 bases between the two germline ends. This chain's CDR3 is CASSLKWGDNQPQHF. The CDR3 bases are TGTGCCAGCAGTTTAAAGTGGGGGGACAATCAGCCCCAGCATTTT.

V is TRBV2 and J is TRBJ2-7, with TRBD2 matching over 12 bases. The CDR3 is 13 amino acids. Germline V lookup: CDR1 SNHLY, CDR2 FYNNEI. Written as DNA, the CDR3 is TGTGCTAGCTCTAGCGGGGGGGCCGGTGAGCAGTACTTC. This sequence encodes CASSSGGAGEQYF. The variable domain in full, completed from reference TRBV2 and TRBJ2-7, reads EPEVTQTPSHQVTQMGQEVILRCVPISNHLYFYWYRQILGQKVEFLVSFYNNEISEKSEIFDDQFSVERPDGSNFTLKIRSTKLEDSAMYFCASSSGGAGEQYFGPGTRLTVT.

The V call is TRBV2, the J call TRBJ2-2; D remains ambiguous. Looked up from germline, CDR1 is SNHLY and CDR2 is FYNNEI. This CDR3 region has 14 residues. Trimming took off 4 bases at V and 1 base at J, with 7 bases between the two ends. CDR3 amino acids: CASSVYVNTGELFF. For the CDR3, the DNA is TGTGCCAGCAGTGTGTACGTGAACACCGGGGAGCTGTTTTTT.

This clonotype was counted between two and nine times. The chain is built from TRBV29-1 and TRBJ1-1, with 7 positions matching TRBD1. The CDR3 is 12 amino acids. The junction had 4 bases not matched to a gene; V was cut back by 6 bases and J by 3 bases. CDR1 and CDR2 (germline): SQVTM, ANQGSEA. CDR3 DNA: TGCAGCGTCCGGCAGGGGGACACTGAAGCTTTCTTT. It codes for CSVRQGDTEAFF.

This clonotype has only one observation. The rearrangement uses TRBV20-1 and TRBJ2-3, with a possible D match to TRBD2 (7 bases). CDR1 is DFQATT, CDR2 SNEGSKA, per germline (reference sequence). The CDR3 has 14 residues. The germline V and J ends were trimmed by 3 bases and 4 bases, with 14 bases remaining between them. The CDR3 DNA is TGCAGTGCTAGTGGGGAGGGGGGGCCAGATACGCAGTATTTT. This codes for CSASGEGGPDTQYF.